This T cell receptor (beta chain) is drawn from a study of T-cell reconstitution after alpha-beta-depleted transplantation in children. Whole-study findings and limits: About two months after transplant, alpha-beta T cells reportedly came from several hundred expanded graft clones.

Regarding this clonotype: Its antigen is unknown.

Preparation of the TCRbeta library was carried out with unique molecular identifiers. Each CDR3 protein gets one entry after TCRdb re-called the PCR reads with MiXCR. The repertoire holds approximately 520,000 distinct CDR3 sequences, with about an eighth as singletons. The CDR3 spans 15 residues. Germline values: CDR1 SGHTA, CDR2 FQGNSA. Trimming shortened V by 3 bases and J by 2 bases, and 14 bases separated the two germline ends. Sample: PBMCs, mostly from graft donor cells, taken 180 days after TCRalphabeta/CD19-depleted stem cell transplant. This clonotype was obtained from a female patient between 2 and 15 years old who had a stem cell transplant for aplastic anemia, so the T cells may come from the graft donor. This chain connects TRBV7-2 to TRBJ2-7; D is unclear. For the CDR3, the DNA is TGTGCCAGCAGCTTGACGGGCCCGAGCCCCTACGAGCAGTACGTC. Translated: CASSLTGPSPYEQYV.